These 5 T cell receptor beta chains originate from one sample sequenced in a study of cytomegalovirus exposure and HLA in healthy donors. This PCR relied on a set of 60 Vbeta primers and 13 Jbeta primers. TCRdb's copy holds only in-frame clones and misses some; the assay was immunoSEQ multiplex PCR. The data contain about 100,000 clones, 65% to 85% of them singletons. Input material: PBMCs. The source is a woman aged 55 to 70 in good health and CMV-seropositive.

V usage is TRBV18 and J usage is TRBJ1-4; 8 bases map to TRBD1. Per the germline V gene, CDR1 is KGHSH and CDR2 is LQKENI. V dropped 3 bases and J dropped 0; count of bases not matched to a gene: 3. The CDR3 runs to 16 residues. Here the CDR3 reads CASSPLTGATNEKLFF. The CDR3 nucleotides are TGTGCCAGCTCACCTCTGACAGGGGCAACTAATGAAAAACTGTTTTTT. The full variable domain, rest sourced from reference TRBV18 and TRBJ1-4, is NAGVMQNPRHLVRRRGQEARLRCSPMKGHSHVYWYRQLPEEGLKFMVYLQKENIIDESGMPKERFSAEFPKEGPSILRIQQVVRGDSAAYFCASSPLTGATNEKLFFGSGTQLSVL.

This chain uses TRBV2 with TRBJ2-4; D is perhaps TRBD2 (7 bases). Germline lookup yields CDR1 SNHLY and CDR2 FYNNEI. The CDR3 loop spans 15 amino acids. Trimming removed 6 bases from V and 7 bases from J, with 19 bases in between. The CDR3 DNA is TGTGCCAGCAGCCGAGGGGGGGGTTTTTGGAACATTCAGTACTTC. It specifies CASSRGGGFWNIQYF.

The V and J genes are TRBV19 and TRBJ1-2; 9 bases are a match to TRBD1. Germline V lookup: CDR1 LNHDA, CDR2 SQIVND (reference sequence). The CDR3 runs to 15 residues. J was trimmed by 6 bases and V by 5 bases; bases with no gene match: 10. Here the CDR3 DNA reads TGTGCCAGTAGTCTGGGACAGGGAGGATTCCATGGCTACACCTTC. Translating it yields CASSLGQGGFHGYTF.

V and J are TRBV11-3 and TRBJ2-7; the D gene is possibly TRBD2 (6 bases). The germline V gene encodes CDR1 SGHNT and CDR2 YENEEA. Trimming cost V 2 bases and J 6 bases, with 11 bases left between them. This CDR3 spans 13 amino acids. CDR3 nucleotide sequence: TGTGCCAGCAGCTTATCGGAGGGATCCGAGCAGTACTTC. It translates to CASSLSEGSEQYF.

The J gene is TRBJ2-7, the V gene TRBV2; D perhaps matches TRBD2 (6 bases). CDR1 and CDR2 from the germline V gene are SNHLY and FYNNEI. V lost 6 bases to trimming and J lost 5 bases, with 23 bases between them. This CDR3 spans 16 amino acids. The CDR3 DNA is TGTGCCAGCAGGCCCGGGGCAGCAGTTGGAGGGGACGAGCAGTACTTC. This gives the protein CASRPGAAVGGDEQYF.